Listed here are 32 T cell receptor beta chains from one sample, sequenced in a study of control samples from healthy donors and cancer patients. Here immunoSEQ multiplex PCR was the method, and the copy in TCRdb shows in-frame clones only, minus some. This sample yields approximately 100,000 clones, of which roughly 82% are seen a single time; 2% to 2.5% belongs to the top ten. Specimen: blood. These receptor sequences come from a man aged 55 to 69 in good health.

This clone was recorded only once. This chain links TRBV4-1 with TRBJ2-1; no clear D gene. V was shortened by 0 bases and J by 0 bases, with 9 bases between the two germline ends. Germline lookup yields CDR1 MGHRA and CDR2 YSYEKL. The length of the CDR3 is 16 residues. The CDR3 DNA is TGCGCCAGCAGCCAAGACCCGTCTAGCTCCTACAATGAGCAGTTCTTC. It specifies CASSQDPSSSYNEQFF.

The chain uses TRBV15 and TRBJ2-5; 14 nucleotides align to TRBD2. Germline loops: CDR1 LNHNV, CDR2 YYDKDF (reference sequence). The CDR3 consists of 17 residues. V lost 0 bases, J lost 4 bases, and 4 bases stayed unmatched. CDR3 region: CATSRDKGLAGAETQYF. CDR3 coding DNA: TGTGCCACCAGCAGAGATAAGGGACTAGCGGGAGCAGAGACCCAGTACTTC.

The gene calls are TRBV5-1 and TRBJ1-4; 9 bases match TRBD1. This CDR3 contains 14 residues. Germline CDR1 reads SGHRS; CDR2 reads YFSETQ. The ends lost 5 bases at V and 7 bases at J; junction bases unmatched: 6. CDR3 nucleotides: TGCGCCAGCAGACTCCGGGACAGGGCTGAAAAACTGTTTTTT. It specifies CASRLRDRAEKLFF.

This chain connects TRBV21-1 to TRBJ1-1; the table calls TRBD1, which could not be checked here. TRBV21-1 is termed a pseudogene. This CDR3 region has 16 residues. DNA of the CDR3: TGTGCCAGCAGCAGGACTCAGGGGGCCGTAGGAACTGAAGCTTTCTTT. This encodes CASSRTQGAVGTEAFF.

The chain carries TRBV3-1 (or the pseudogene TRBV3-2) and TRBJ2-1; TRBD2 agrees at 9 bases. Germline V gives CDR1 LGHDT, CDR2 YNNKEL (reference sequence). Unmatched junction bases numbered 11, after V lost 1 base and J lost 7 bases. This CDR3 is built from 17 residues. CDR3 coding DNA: TGTGCCAGCAGCCAAGGAGAGACTAGCGGAGCCCCAAATGAGCAGTTCTTC. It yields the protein CASSQGETSGAPNEQFF.

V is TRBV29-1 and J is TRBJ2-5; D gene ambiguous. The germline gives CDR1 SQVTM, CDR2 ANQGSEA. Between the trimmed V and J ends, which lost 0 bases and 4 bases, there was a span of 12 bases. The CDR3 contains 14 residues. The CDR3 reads CSVEDAQHLETQYF. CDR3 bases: TGCAGCGTTGAAGATGCACAGCACTTAGAGACCCAGTACTTC.

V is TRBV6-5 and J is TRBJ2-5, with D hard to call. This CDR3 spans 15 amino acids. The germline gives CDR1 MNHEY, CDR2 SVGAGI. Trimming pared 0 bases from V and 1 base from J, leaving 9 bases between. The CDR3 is CASSYSFYSQETQYF. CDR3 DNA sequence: TGTGCCAGCAGTTACTCATTTTACAGCCAAGAGACCCAGTACTTC.

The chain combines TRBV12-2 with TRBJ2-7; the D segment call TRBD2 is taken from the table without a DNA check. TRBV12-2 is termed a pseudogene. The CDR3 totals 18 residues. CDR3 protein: CASRYPELAGGRAYEQYF. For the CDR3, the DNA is TGTGCAAGTCGCTACCCGGAACTAGCGGGAGGGCGGGCCTACGAGCAGTACTTC.

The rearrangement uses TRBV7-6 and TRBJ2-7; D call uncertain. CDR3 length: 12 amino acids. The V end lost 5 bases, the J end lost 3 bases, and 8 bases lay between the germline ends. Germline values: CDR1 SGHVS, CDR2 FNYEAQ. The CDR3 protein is CASSGPSYEQYF. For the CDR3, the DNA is TGTGCCAGCAGCGGACCTAGCTACGAGCAGTACTTC.

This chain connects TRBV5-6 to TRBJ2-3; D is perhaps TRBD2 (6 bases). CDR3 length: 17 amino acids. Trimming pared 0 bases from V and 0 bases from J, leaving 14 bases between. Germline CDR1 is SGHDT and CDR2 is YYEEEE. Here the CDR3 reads CASSLGGVLPSTDTQYF. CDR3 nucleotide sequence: TGTGCCAGCAGCTTGGGGGGGGTCCTCCCTAGCACAGATACGCAGTATTTT. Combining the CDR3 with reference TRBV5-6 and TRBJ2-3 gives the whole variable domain DAGVTQSPTHLIKTRGQQVTLRCSPKSGHDTVSWYQQALGQGPQFIFQYYEEEERQRGNFPDRFSGHQFPNYSSELNVNALLLGDSALYLCASSLGGVLPSTDTQYFGPGTRLTVL.

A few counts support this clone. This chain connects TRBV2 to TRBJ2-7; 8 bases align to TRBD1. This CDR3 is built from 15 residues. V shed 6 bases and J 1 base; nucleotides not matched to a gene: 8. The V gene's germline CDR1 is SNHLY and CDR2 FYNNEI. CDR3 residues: CASRETTGASYEQYF. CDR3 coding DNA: TGTGCCAGCAGGGAAACGACAGGGGCTTCCTACGAGCAGTACTTC.

The CDR3 bases are TGTGCCAGCAGCTCCTCTCGACAATTGCAGTTCTTC. Amino acid sequence: CASSSSRQLQFF. The rearrangement uses TRBV28 and TRBJ2-1; D is uncertain. The CDR3 runs 12 residues. The germline CDR1 and CDR2 sequences are MDHEN and SYDVKM. Between the trimmed V and J ends, which lost 6 bases and 12 bases, there was a span of 15 bases.

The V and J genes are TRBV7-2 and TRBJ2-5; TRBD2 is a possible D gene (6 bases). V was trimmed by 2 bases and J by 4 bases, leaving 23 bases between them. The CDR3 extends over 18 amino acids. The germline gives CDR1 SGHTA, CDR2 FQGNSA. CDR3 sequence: CASSLWLASDGRRETQYF. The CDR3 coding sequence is TGTGCCAGCAGCTTATGGCTGGCTAGCGATGGACGTCGAGAGACCCAGTACTTC.

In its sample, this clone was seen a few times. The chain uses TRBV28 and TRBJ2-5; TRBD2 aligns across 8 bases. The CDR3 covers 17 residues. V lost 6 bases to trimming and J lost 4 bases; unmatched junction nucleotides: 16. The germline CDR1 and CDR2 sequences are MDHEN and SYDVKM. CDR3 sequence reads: CASSPQPTSVGLETQYF. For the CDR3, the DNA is TGTGCCAGCAGCCCCCAACCGACTAGCGTGGGTTTAGAGACCCAGTACTTC.

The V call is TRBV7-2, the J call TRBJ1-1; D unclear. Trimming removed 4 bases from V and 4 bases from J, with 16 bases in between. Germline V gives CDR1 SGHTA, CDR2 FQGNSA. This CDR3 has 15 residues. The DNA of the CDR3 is TGTGCCAGCAGCTCCACCGGACGTTTCGGCACTGAAGCTTTCTTT. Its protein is CASSSTGRFGTEAFF.

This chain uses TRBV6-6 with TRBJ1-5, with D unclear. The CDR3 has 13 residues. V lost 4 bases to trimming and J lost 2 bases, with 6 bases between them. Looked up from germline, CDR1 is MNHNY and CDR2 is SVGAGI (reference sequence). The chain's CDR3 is CASSWSGNQPQHF. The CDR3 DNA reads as TGTGCCAGCAGTTGGTCCGGCAATCAGCCCCAGCATTTT.

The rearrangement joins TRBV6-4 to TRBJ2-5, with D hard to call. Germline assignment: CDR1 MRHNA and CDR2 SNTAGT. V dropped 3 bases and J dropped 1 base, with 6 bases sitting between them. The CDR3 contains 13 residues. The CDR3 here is CASSEGPQETQYF. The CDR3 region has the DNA TGTGCCAGCAGTGAAGGCCCCCAAGAGACCCAGTACTTC.

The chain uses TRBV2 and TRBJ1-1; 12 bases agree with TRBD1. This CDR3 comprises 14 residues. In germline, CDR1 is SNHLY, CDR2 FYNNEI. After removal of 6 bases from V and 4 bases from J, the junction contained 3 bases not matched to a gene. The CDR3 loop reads CASRGTGGGTEAFF. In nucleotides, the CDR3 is TGTGCCAGCAGAGGGACAGGGGGCGGCACTGAAGCTTTCTTT.

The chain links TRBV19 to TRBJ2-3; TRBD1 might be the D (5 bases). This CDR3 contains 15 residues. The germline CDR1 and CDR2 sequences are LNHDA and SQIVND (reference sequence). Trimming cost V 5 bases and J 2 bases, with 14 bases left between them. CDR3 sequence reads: CASSRTRVPTDTQYF. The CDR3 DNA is TGTGCCAGTAGTCGAACCAGGGTCCCCACAGATACGCAGTATTTT.

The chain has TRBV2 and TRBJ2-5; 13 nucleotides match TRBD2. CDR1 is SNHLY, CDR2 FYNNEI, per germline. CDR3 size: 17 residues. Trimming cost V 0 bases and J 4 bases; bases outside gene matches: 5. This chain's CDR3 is CASSEATSGRSRETQYF. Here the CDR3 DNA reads TGTGCCAGCAGTGAAGCGACTAGCGGGAGGTCTAGAGAGACCCAGTACTTC.

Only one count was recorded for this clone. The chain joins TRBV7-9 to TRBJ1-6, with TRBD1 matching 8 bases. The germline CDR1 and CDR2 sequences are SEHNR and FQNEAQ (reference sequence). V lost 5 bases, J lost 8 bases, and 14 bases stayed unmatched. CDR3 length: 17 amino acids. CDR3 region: CASSGGGTGFLDSPLHF. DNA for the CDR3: TGTGCCAGCAGCGGCGGAGGGACAGGTTTTCTGGATTCACCCCTCCACTTT. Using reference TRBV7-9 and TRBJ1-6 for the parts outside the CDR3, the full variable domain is DTGVSQNPRHKITKRGQNVTFRCDPISEHNRLYWYRQTLGQGPEFLTYFQNEAQLEKSRLLSDRFSAERPKGSFSTLEIQRTEQGDSAMYLCASSGGGTGFLDSPLHFGNGTRLTVT.

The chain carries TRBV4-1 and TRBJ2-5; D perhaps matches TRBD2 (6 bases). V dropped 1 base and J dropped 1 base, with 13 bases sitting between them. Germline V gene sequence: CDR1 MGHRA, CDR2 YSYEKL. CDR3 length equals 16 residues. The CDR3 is CASSQAPTGGQETQYF. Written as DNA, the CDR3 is TGCGCCAGCAGCCAAGCCCCCACCGGGGGCCAAGAGACCCAGTACTTC.

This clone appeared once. This CDR3 reads CASSPGQGRDRADTQYF. As DNA, the CDR3 is TGTGCCAGCAGCCCCGGCCAGGGCCGCGATCGGGCAGATACGCAGTATTTT. V is TRBV27 and J is TRBJ2-3; weak D call: TRBD1 (5 bases). CDR1 and CDR2 (germline): MNHEY, SMNVEV (reference sequence). V was clipped by 6 bases and J by 4 bases, with 23 bases between them. The CDR3 has 17 amino acids.

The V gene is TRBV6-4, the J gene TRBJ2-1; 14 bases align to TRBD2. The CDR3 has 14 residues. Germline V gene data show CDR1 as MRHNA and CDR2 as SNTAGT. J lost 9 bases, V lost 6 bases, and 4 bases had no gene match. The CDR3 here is CASSPGTSGSEQFF. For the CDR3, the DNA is TGTGCCAGCAGCCCAGGGACTAGCGGGAGTGAGCAGTTCTTC.

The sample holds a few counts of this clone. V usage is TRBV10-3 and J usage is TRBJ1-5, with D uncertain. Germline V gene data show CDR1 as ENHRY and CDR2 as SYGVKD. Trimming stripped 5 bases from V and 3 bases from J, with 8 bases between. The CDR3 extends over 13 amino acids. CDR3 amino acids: CAISQATNQPQHF. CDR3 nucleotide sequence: TGTGCCATCAGTCAGGCTACCAATCAGCCCCAGCATTTT.

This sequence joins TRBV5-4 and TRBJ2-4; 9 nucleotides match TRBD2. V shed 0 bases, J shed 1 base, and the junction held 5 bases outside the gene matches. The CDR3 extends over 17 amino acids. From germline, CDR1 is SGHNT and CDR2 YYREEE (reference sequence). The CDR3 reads CASSLEAGGPAKNIQYF. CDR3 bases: TGTGCCAGCAGCTTGGAGGCGGGAGGGCCGGCCAAAAACATTCAGTACTTC.

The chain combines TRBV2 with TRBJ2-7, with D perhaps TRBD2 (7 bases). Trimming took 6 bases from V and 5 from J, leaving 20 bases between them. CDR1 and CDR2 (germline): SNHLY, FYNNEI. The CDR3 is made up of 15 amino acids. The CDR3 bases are TGTGCCAGCAGGAAGGGGGGGCAGGGTAGCCACGAGCAGTACTTC. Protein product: CASRKGGQGSHEQYF.

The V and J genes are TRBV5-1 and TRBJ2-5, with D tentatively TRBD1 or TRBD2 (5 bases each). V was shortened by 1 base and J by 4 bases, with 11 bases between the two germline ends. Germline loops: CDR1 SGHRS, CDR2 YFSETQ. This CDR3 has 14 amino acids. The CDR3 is CASSLLRAGETQYF. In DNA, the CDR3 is TGCGCCAGCAGCTTGCTCAGGGCGGGAGAGACCCAGTACTTC.

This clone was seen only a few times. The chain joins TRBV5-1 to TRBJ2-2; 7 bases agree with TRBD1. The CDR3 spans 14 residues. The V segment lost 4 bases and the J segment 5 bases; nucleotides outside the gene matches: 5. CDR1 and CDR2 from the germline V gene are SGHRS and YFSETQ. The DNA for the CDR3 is TGCGCCAGCAGCCTGCGACAGGGTACCGGGGAGCTGTTTTTT. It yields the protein CASSLRQGTGELFF. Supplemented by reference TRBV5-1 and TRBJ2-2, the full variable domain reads KAGVTQTPRYLIKTRGQQVTLSCSPISGHRSVSWYQQTPGQGLQFLFEYFSETQRNKGNFPGRFSGRQFSNSRSEMNVSTLELGDSALYLCASSLRQGTGELFFGEGSRLTVL.

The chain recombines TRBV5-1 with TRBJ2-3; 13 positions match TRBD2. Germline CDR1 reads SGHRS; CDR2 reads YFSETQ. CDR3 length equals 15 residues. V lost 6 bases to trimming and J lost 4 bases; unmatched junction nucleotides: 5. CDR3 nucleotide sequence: TGCGCCAGCACCCGACTAGCGGGGGGACCAGATACGCAGTATTTT. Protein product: CASTRLAGGPDTQYF. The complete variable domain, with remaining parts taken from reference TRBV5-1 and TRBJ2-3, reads KAGVTQTPRYLIKTRGQQVTLSCSPISGHRSVSWYQQTPGQGLQFLFEYFSETQRNKGNFPGRFSGRQFSNSRSEMNVSTLELGDSALYLCASTRLAGGPDTQYFGPGTRLTVL.

The CDR3 loop is CASSSAIQLGYTF. In DNA form, the CDR3 reads TGTGCCAGCAGCTCCGCTATCCAACTTGGCTACACCTTC. This chain connects TRBV9 to TRBJ1-2; D is uncertain. The CDR3 is 13 residues long. The V end lost 4 bases, the J end lost 7 bases, and 14 bases lay between the germline ends. Germline V gene lookup returns CDR1 SGDLS and CDR2 YYNGEE. The whole variable domain, remainder taken from reference TRBV9 and TRBJ1-2, is DSGVTQTPKHLITATGQRVTLRCSPRSGDLSVYWYQQSLDQGLQFLIQYYNGEERAKGNILERFSAQQFPDLHSELNLSSLELGDSALYFCASSSAIQLGYTFGSGTRLTVV.

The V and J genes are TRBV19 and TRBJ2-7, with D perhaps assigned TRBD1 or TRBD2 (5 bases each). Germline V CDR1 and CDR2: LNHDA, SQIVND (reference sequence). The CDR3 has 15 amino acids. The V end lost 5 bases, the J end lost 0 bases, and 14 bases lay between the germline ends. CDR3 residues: CASSFARGSSYEQYF. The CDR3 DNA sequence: TGTGCCAGTAGTTTTGCCCGGGGCAGCTCCTACGAGCAGTACTTC.